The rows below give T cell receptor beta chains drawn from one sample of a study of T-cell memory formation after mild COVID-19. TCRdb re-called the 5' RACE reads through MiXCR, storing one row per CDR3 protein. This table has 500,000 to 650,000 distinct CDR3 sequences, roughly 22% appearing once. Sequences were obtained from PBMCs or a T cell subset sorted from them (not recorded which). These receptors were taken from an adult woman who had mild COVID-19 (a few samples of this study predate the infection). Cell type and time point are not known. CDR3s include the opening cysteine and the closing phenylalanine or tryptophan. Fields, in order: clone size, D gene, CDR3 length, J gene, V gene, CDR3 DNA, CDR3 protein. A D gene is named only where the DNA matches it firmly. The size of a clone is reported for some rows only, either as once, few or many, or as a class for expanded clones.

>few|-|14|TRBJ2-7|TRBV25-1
TGTGCCAGCAGTGACACAACGGGGCACTACGAGCAGTACTTC
CASSDTTGHYEQYF
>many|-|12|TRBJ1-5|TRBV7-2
TGTGCCAGCAAAGGGGACCATCAGCCCCAGCATTTT
CASKGDHQPQHF
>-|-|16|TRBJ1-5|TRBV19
TGTGCCAGTAGTATAGGTAACAGAGCGGGGGATCAGCCCCAGCATTTT
CASSIGNRAGDQPQHF
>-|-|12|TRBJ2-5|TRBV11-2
TGTGCCAGCAGTACATCGGACGAGACCCAGTACTTC
CASSTSDETQYF
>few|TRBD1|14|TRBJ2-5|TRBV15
TGTGCCACCAGGATTGGACAGGGACAAGAGACCCAGTACTTC
CATRIGQGQETQYF
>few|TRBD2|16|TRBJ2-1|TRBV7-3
TGTGCCAGCAGCTTCTCCCGGACTAGCGGTTACAATGAGCAGTTCTTC
CASSFSRTSGYNEQFF
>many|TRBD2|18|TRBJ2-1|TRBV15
TGTGCCACCAGCAGAGATAGACGCGGGGGGGCCGGGAAAAATGAGCAGTTCTTC
CATSRDRRGGAGKNEQFF
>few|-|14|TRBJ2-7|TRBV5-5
TGTGCCAGCAGCTCCCGGGGAGGCGCCTACGAGCAGTACTTC
CASSSRGGAYEQYF
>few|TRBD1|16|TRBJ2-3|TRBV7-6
TGTGCCAGCAGCTTAGGGTCAGGGGGCGTCGCAGATACGCAGTATTTT
CASSLGSGGVADTQYF
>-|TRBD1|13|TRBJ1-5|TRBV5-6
TGTGCCAGCAGCAATCAGGGGGTTCAGCCCCAGCATTTT
CASSNQGVQPQHF
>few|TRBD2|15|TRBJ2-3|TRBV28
TGTGCCAGCATCCGAGTAGCGGGGACCACAGATACGCAGTATTTT
CASIRVAGTTDTQYF
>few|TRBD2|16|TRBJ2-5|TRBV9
TGTGCCAGCAGCCCCCGACTAGCGGGAGTGGTGGAGACCCAGTACTTC
CASSPRLAGVVETQYF
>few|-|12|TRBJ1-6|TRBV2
TGTGCCAGCAGCGGCGATAATTCACCCCTCCACTTT
CASSGDNSPLHF
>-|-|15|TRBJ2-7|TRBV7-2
TGTGCCAGCAGATCCTACACGGACCCTGACTACGAGCAGTACTTC
CASRSYTDPDYEQYF
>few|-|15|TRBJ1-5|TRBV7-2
TGTGCCAGCAGCTTCGGGTTGGTAGGCAATCAGCCCCAGCATTTT
CASSFGLVGNQPQHF
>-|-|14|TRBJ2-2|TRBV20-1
TGCAGTGCTAGGGGGCTAGCAGCCACCGGGGAGCTGTTTTTT
CSARGLAATGELFF
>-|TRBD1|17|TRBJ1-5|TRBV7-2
TGTGCCAGCAGCCCGACAGGGGCCTCGCGGGTCGGTCAGCCCCAGCATTTT
CASSPTGASRVGQPQHF
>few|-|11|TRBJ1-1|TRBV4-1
TGCGCCAGCAGCCAAGGTGGAGCAGCTTTCTTT
CASSQGGAAFF
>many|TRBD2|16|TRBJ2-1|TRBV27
TGTGCCAGCAGTTTATCCGGCGGGGGGCCCACCAGTGAGCAGTTCTTC
CASSLSGGGPTSEQFF
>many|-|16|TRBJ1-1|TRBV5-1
TGCGCCAGCAGCTTGGGCGCGGGACCCCGGTCGGCTGAAGCTTTCTTT
CASSLGAGPRSAEAFF
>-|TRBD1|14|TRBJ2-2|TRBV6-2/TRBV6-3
TGTGCCAGCAGCTGGACAGGGAACACCGGGGAGCTGTTTTTT
CASSWTGNTGELFF
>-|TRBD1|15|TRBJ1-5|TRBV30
TGTGCCTGGAGTGTAGCGACAGGGAAGAATCAGCCCCAGCATTTT
CAWSVATGKNQPQHF
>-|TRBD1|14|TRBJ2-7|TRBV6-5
TGTGCCAGCAGTTTGGGGGACAGGGCACGCGAGCAGTACTTC
CASSLGDRAREQYF
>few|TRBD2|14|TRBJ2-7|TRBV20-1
TGCAGTGCTAGGAGACTAGCAAGCGGCTACGAGCAGTACTTC
CSARRLASGYEQYF
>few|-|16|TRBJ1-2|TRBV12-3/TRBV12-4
TGTGCCAGCAGTCCGGAGAGGTTTATAGCTAACTATGGCTACACCTTC
CASSPERFIANYGYTF
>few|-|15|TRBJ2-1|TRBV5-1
TGCGCCAGCAGCTCCGGGACTTATTCGGAAAATGAGCAGTTCTTC
CASSSGTYSENEQFF
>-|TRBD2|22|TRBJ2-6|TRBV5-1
TGCGCCAGCAGCTTGCTATGGACTAGCGGAAACACCATGAGCTCTGGGGCCAACGTCCTGACTTTC
CASSLLWTSGNTMSSGANVLTF
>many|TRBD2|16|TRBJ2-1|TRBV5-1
TGCGCCAGCAGCTTGGCCTTAGCGGGGGATTACAATGAGCAGTTCTTC
CASSLALAGDYNEQFF
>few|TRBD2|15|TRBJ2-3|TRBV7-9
TGTGCCAGCAGCTTAAAGCGGGAGAGCACATATACGCAGTATTTT
CASSLKRESTYTQYF
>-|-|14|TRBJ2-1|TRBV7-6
TGTGCCAGCAGCCCCCGACGAATCAGCGATGAGCAGTTCTTC
CASSPRRISDEQFF
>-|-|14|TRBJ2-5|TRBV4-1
TGCGCCAGCAGCCGGACGGGACTCGAAGAGACCCAGTACTTC
CASSRTGLEETQYF
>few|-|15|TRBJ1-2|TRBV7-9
TGTGCCAGCAGCTTAGCCCTAACCCGTAACTATGGCTACACCTTC
CASSLALTRNYGYTF